This T cell receptor beta chain was identified during a study of cytomegalovirus exposure and HLA in healthy donors. Amplification used 60 Vbeta primers and 13 Jbeta primers. Sequencing used immunoSEQ multiplex PCR; TCRdb keeps in-frame clones, though not all of them. Of under 200,000 clones listed, around 75% are singletons. With 0 bases clipped from V and 3 bases from J, the junction kept 3 bases outside the gene matches. Germline lookup yields CDR1 MGHDK and CDR2 SYGVNS. The CDR3 covers 15 residues. The chain joins TRBV25-1 to TRBJ1-2; TRBD1 agrees at 8 bases. The origin of this receptor is a human donor in good health. The specimen sequenced was PBMCs. The CDR3 is CASSEYRTGYYGYTF. The CDR3 DNA reads TGTGCCAGCAGTGAATATAGGACAGGGTACTATGGCTACACCTTC.